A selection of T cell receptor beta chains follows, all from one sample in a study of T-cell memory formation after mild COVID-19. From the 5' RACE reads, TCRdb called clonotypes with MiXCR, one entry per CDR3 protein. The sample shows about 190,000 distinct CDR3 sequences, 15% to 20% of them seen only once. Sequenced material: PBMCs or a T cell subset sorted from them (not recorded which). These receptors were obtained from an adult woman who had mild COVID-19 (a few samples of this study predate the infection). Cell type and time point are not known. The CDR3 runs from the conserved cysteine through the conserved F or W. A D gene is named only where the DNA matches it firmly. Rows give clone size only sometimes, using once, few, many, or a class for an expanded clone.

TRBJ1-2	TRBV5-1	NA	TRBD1	CASSLEARGIGYTF	TGCGCCAGCAGCTTGGAGGCCAGGGGGATAGGCTACACCTTC
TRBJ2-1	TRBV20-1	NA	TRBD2	CSAISGRYNEQFF	TGCAGCGCAATAAGCGGGAGGTACAATGAGCAGTTCTTC
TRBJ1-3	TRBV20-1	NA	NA	CSARDLGKSYGNTIYF	TGCAGTGCTAGAGATCTGGGGAAATCTTATGGAAACACCATATATTTT
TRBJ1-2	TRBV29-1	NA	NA	CSASTGMRAGGYTF	TGCAGCGCTTCTACAGGTATGCGCGCTGGAGGCTACACCTTC
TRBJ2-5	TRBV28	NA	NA	CASVNRFQETQYF	TGTGCCAGCGTGAATCGGTTCCAAGAGACCCAGTACTTC
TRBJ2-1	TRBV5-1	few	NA	CASSFDVGGHNEQFF	TGCGCCAGCAGCTTTGATGTCGGGGGTCACAATGAGCAGTTCTTC
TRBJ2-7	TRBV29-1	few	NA	CSVAEVSYEQYF	TGCAGCGTTGCAGAGGTCTCCTACGAGCAGTACTTC
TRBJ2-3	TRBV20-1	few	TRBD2	CSASPRLAGVGDTQYF	TGCAGTGCTAGCCCTCGTTTAGCGGGAGTAGGAGATACGCAGTATTTT
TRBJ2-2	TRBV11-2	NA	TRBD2	CASSLAGLVTGELFF	TGTGCCAGCAGCTTAGCCGGACTAGTAACCGGGGAGCTGTTTTTT
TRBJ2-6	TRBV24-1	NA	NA	CATSETGYSGANVLTF	TGTGCCACCAGTGAAACAGGGTATTCGGGGGCCAACGTCCTGACTTTC
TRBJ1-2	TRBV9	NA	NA	CASTGRGLNYGYTF	TGTGCCAGCACCGGACGTGGTCTAAACTATGGCTACACCTTC
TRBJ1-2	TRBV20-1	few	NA	CSAPGGEGIYGYTF	TGCAGTGCCCCGGGTGGGGAGGGAATCTATGGCTACACCTTC
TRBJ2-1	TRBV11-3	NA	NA	CASSLAMVNEQFF	TGTGCCAGCAGCTTAGCTATGGTCAATGAGCAGTTCTTC
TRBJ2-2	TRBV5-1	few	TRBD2	CASRLAVTGELFF	TGCGCCAGCAGACTAGCGGTAACCGGGGAGCTGTTTTTT
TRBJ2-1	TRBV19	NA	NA	CASSAAGLRNEQFF	TGTGCCAGTAGTGCAGCCGGGCTACGCAATGAGCAGTTCTTC
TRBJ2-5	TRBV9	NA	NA	CASSRDSGETQYF	TGTGCCAGCAGCCGGGACTCGGGAGAGACCCAGTACTTC
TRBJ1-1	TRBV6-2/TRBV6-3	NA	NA	CASSYAGTLNTEAFF	TGTGCCAGCAGTTACGCCGGGACATTGAACACTGAAGCTTTCTTT
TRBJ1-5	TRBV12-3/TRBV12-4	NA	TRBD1	CASTHDGDSAMHF	TGTGCCAGCACACACGATGGGGACAGCGCTATGCATTTT
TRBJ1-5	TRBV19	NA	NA	CASRRMAGVHQPQHF	TGTGCCAGTAGAAGAATGGCCGGGGTTCACCAGCCCCAGCATTTT
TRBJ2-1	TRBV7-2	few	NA	CASSPRAEYYNEQFF	TGTGCCAGCAGCCCCCGGGCGGAATACTACAATGAGCAGTTCTTC
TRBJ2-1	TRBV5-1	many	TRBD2	CASSPRGGERNEQFF	TGCGCCAGCAGCCCGCGGGGGGGCGAGCGGAATGAGCAGTTCTTC
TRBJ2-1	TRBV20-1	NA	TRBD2	CSARGGAGTIHEQFF	TGCAGTGCTAGAGGAGGAGCGGGAACCATCCATGAGCAGTTCTTC
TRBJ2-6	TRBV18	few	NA	CASSQSSGANVLTF	TGTGCCAGCTCTCAGAGCTCTGGGGCCAACGTCCTGACTTTC
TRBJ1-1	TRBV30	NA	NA	CAWTGAGRRNTEAFF	TGTGCCTGGACAGGGGCTGGGCGAAGGAACACTGAAGCTTTCTTT
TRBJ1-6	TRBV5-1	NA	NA	CASNPGGESYNSPLHF	TGCGCCAGCAACCCAGGCGGGGAGTCCTATAATTCACCCCTCCACTTT
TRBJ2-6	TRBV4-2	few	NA	CASSQDHRAGANVLTF	TGTGCCAGCAGCCAAGACCACAGGGCTGGGGCCAACGTCCTGACTTTC
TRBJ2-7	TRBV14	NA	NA	CASSQGNFKTYEQYF	TGTGCCAGCAGCCAAGGAAATTTTAAAACCTACGAGCAGTACTTC
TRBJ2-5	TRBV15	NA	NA	CATSRGGGTTYKETQYF	TGTGCCACCAGCAGAGGAGGCGGGACCACCTATAAAGAGACCCAGTACTTC
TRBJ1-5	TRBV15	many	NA	CATAAQVGSNQPQHF	TGTGCCACCGCCGCACAAGTGGGAAGCAATCAGCCCCAGCATTTT
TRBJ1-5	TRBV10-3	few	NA	CAISEKATSNQPQHF	TGTGCCATCAGTGAGAAGGCTACTAGCAATCAGCCCCAGCATTTT
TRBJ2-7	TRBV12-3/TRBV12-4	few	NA	CASSLSTSLPEQYF	TGTGCCAGCAGTTTAAGCACCTCGTTGCCCGAGCAGTACTTC
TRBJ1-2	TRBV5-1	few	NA	CASSLDRSRYTF	TGCGCCAGCAGCTTGGACAGGTCCCGCTACACCTTC
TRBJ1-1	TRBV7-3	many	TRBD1	CASSFGQGNTEAFF	TGTGCCAGCAGCTTCGGACAGGGGAACACTGAAGCTTTCTTT
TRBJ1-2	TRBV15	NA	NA	CATSGVANQANYGYTF	TGTGCCACCAGCGGCGTCGCAAATCAAGCTAACTATGGCTACACCTTC
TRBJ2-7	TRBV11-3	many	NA	CASSFTSSYEQYF	TGTGCCAGCAGCTTTACTAGCTCCTACGAGCAGTACTTC
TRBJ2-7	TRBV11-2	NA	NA	CASSLASRKSSYEQYF	TGTGCCAGCAGCTTAGCCTCCAGGAAAAGCTCCTACGAGCAGTACTTC
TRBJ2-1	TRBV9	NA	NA	CASSVAGYDYNEQFF	TGTGCCAGCAGCGTAGCAGGCTATGATTACAATGAGCAGTTCTTC
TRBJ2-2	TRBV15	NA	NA	CATSLGGGFTGELFF	TGTGCCACCAGCCTTGGAGGGGGGTTCACCGGGGAGCTGTTTTTT
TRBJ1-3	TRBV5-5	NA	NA	CASSLGQGALSGNTIYF	TGTGCCAGCAGCTTGGGTCAGGGAGCTCTCTCGGGAAACACCATATATTTT
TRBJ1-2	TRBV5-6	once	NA	CASSLAGERDGYTF	TGTGCCAGCAGCTTGGCAGGGGAACGCGATGGCTACACCTTC
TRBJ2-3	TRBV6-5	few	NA	CASNLDGSTDTQYF	TGTGCCAGCAACCTGGACGGGAGCACAGATACGCAGTATTTT
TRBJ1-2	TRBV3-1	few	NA	CASSPSWGGDYGYTF	TGTGCCAGCAGCCCCTCGTGGGGAGGAGACTATGGCTACACCTTC
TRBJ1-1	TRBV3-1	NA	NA	CASSQVRGGTEAFF	TGTGCCAGCAGCCAAGTAAGGGGTGGAACTGAAGCTTTCTTT
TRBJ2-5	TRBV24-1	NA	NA	CATRGGEETQYF	TGTGCCACCAGGGGCGGGGAAGAGACCCAGTACTTC
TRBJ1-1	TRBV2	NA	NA	CARRRVNF	TGTGCCAGAAGGAGGGTCAATTTT
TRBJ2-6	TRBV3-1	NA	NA	CASSQGLASSGANVLTF	TGTGCCAGCAGCCAAGGCCTCGCCTCCTCTGGGGCCAACGTCCTGACTTTC
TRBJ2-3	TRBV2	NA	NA	CASGEGLAQYF	TGTGCCAGCGGCGAGGGGTTGGCGCAGTATTTT
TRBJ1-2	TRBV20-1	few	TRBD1	CSAGGQGGYGYTF	TGCAGTGCTGGAGGACAGGGGGGCTATGGCTACACCTTC
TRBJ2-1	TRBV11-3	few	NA	CASRTTRNNEQFF	TGTGCCAGCAGGACAACTAGGAACAATGAGCAGTTCTTC
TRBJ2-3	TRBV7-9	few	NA	CASSRLVSDTQYF	TGTGCCAGCAGCCGACTAGTCTCGGATACGCAGTATTTT
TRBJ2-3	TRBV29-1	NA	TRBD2	CSVEILAAFGTQYF	TGCAGCGTTGAAATTCTAGCGGCATTCGGTACGCAGTATTTT
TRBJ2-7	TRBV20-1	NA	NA	CSASAAGRSLSSYEQYF	TGCAGTGCTAGTGCGGCGGGGCGATCTCTAAGCTCCTACGAGCAGTACTTC
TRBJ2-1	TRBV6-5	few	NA	CASRFGISQTGHEQFF	TGTGCCAGCAGGTTTGGAATCTCGCAGACGGGGCATGAGCAGTTCTTC
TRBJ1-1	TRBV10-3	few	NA	CAISEFTEAFF	TGTGCCATCAGTGAGTTTACTGAAGCTTTCTTT
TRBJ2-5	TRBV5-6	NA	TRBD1	CASSLGPRGYQETQYF	TGTGCCAGCAGCTTGGGGCCCAGGGGGTACCAAGAGACCCAGTACTTC
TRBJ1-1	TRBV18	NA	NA	CASSPPGSWNTEAFF	TGTGCCAGCTCACCACCGGGCAGTTGGAACACTGAAGCTTTCTTT
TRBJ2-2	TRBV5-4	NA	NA	CASGTANTGELFF	TGTGCCAGCGGCACCGCGAACACCGGGGAGCTGTTTTTT
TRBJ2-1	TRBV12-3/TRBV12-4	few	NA	CASSLVTGRRYNEQFF	TGTGCCAGCAGTTTAGTAACAGGGAGACGCTACAATGAGCAGTTCTTC